Shown below are 22 T cell receptor beta chains from a single sample sequenced in a study of T cells in Graves' hyperthyroidism and ophthalmopathy. Amplified regions were TCR beta CDR3 sequences from RNA transcripts. The HTBI primer set served for first-round RT-PCR of the TCR CDR3. TCRdb called the multiplex PCR reads again in MiXCR, with one record for every CDR3 protein. Of 500,000 to 550,000 distinct CDR3 sequences listed, around 20% are singletons. Material for sequencing was blood. The receptors stem from a man aged 35 to 55 with Graves' ophthalmopathy.

There are a few counts of this clonotype. The chain couples TRBV15 to TRBJ2-7; 9 bases map to TRBD1. V lost 5 bases, J lost 4 bases, and 6 bases stayed unmatched. Germline V gives CDR1 LNHNV, CDR2 YYDKDF (reference sequence). The CDR3 length is 14 residues. Here the CDR3 reads CATSQGQGTYEQYF. In DNA form, the CDR3 reads TGTGCCACCAGCCAGGGACAGGGTACGTACGAGCAGTACTTC.

The table lists this clonotype with many counts. The rearrangement joins TRBV7-6 to TRBJ2-1; 7 bases fit TRBD1. The V and J ends lost 4 bases and 1 base, in that order; junction bases with no gene match: 4. Germline CDR1 reads SGHVS; CDR2 reads FNYEAQ. The CDR3 runs to 15 residues. The CDR3 sequence: CASSSQGNSYNEQFF. Here the CDR3 DNA reads TGTGCCAGCAGCTCACAGGGGAATTCCTACAATGAGCAGTTCTTC.

CDR3 loop: CASSPVPASGNTIYF. The CDR3 DNA sequence: TGTGCCAGCAGCCCGGTCCCAGCCTCTGGAAACACCATATATTTT. The rearrangement uses TRBV3-1 and TRBJ1-3; D gene uncertain. Trimming stripped 4 bases from V and 0 bases from J, with 10 bases between. This CDR3 contains 15 residues. CDR1 is LGHDT, CDR2 YNNKEL, per germline (reference sequence).

This chain links TRBV20-1 with TRBJ2-7; D is possibly TRBD2 (6 bases). Trimming cost V 7 bases and J 6 bases, with 19 bases left between them. Germline V gene data show CDR1 as DFQATT and CDR2 as SNEGSKA (reference sequence). The CDR3 length is 13 residues. In DNA, the CDR3 is TGCAGTGTCAGAGGAGGGCCTGACGGCGAGCAGTACTTC. Translating it yields CSVRGGPDGEQYF.

This clonotype was seen repeatedly, ten times or more. V and J are TRBV13 and TRBJ2-7; tentatively, D is TRBD1 (5 bases). The CDR3 has 17 amino acids. Trimming left V 1 base short and J 0 bases short, with 16 bases between. CDR1 and CDR2 from the germline V gene are PRHDT and FYEKMQ (reference sequence). This chain's CDR3 is CASSLERWAGPSYEQYF. Here the CDR3 DNA reads TGTGCCAGCAGCTTAGAGAGGTGGGCAGGGCCCTCCTACGAGCAGTACTTC.

This sequence joins TRBV10-3 and TRBJ2-1; no reliable D call. CDR1 and CDR2 (germline): ENHRY, SYGVKD. V was clipped by 11 bases and J by 7 bases, with 12 bases between them. The CDR3 runs 11 residues. The CDR3 DNA follows: TGTGCCGCTGAGGATGGAAATGAGCAGTTCTTC. Translation gives CAAEDGNEQFF.

The chain combines TRBV18 with TRBJ2-1, with TRBD2 identical over 14 bases. CDR1 is KGHSH and CDR2 is LQKENI in the germline V gene. This CDR3 contains 18 residues. V shed 3 bases, J shed 7 bases, and the junction held 11 bases outside the gene matches. For the CDR3, the DNA is TGTGCCAGCTCACCCGGACTAGCGGGAGGAGGCAGGGGGAATGAGCAGTTCTTC. This gives the protein CASSPGLAGGGRGNEQFF.

This clonotype was seen a few times. This chain uses TRBV6-2 or TRBV6-3 with TRBJ1-5; D is uncertain. Trimming left V 0 bases short and J 0 bases short, with 3 bases between. The CDR3 spans 14 residues. Per the germline V gene, CDR1 is MNHEY and CDR2 is SVGEGT. CDR3 in DNA: TGTGCCAGCAGTTACTCACATAGCAATCAGCCCCAGCATTTT. Its translation: CASSYSHSNQPQHF.

This clonotype turned up a few times. In nucleotides, the CDR3 is TGTGCCTGGAGTGTGGGGACAGGGGGCGGCTATGGCTACACCTTC. Translated: CAWSVGTGGGYGYTF. The chain carries TRBV30 and TRBJ1-2; 12 nucleotides line up with TRBD1. CDR3 length: 15 amino acids. V lost 0 bases, J lost 4 bases, and 3 bases stayed unmatched. Looked up from germline, CDR1 is GTSNPN and CDR2 is SVGIG (reference sequence).

To note about this clonotype: A read error may explain this, as a much larger clone is one base away. The V call is TRBV5-1, the J call TRBJ2-7; 8 nucleotides agree with TRBD2. The CDR3 is 14 amino acids. CDR1 is SGHRS, CDR2 YFSETQ, per germline. CDR3 coding DNA: TGCGCCAGCAGCGAGCGGGGGAGCTCCTACGTGCAGTACTTC. It translates to CASSERGSSYVQYF.

This chain joins TRBV30 and TRBJ2-7, with D perhaps matching TRBD1 (5 bases). CDR3 size: 14 residues. V gave up 0 bases and J gave up 0 bases, with 9 bases separating them. Germline V gives CDR1 GTSNPN, CDR2 SVGIG (reference sequence). CDR3 in DNA: TGTGCCTGGAGTGTAAGGACAAGCTCCTACGAGCAGTACTTC. This encodes CAWSVRTSSYEQYF.

Ten or more counts support this clonotype. V usage is TRBV6-2 or TRBV6-3 and J usage is TRBJ2-7; D perhaps matches TRBD1 (7 bases). CDR1 and CDR2 from the germline V gene are MNHEY and SVGEGT. CDR3 length: 16 residues. Trimming removed 5 bases at V and 1 base at J, with 18 bases between. The CDR3 region has the DNA TGTGCCAGCAGTGACGGACCGACAGGGACTTCCTACGAGCAGTACTTC. Its protein is CASSDGPTGTSYEQYF.

This clonotype appeared a few times. The chain has TRBV12-3 or TRBV12-4 and TRBJ2-2; D not certain. Trimming stripped 3 bases from V and 7 bases from J, with 12 bases between. The CDR3 contains 14 residues. The CDR3 DNA sequence: TGTGCCAGCAGTTTTAAGATGAGTGGCGGGGAGCTGTTTTTT. Amino acids: CASSFKMSGGELFF.

This clonotype was observed at least ten times. This chain connects TRBV10-3 to TRBJ2-5; 7 bases align to TRBD1. J was trimmed by 1 base and V by 7 bases; bases with no gene match: 3. Germline V gives CDR1 ENHRY, CDR2 SYGVKD. The CDR3 has 13 amino acids. The CDR3 protein is CAINGQVQETQYF. The CDR3 DNA sequence: TGTGCCATCAATGGACAGGTCCAAGAGACCCAGTACTTC.

The rearrangement links TRBV12-3 or TRBV12-4 to TRBJ1-6, with D uncertain. The CDR3 loop spans 14 amino acids. V was trimmed by 7 bases and J by 7 bases, leaving 14 bases between them. DNA of the CDR3: TGTGCCAGCAAGCCACCTCGGCAGAATTCACCCCTCCACTTT. The encoded protein is CASKPPRQNSPLHF.

Ten or more counts support this clonotype. The V and J genes are TRBV6-2 or TRBV6-3 and TRBJ2-1; 10 bases match TRBD2. Trimming at V came to 6 bases and at J to 10 bases, leaving 12 bases not matched to a gene. The CDR3 extends over 15 amino acids. The germline gives CDR1 MNHEY, CDR2 SVGEGT. The CDR3 nucleotides are TGTGCCAGCAGCCGTGCTAGCGGGGGTGATAACGAGCAGTTCTTC. Its translation is CASSRASGGDNEQFF.

The chain recombines TRBV5-1 with TRBJ2-2; possibly TRBD1 for D (6 bases). The germline gives CDR1 SGHRS, CDR2 YFSETQ. This CDR3 contains 16 residues. The V and J ends lost 2 bases and 2 bases respectively, with 13 bases between them. As DNA, the CDR3 is TGCGCCAGCAGCTTTCTAGGACAGTTAAACACCGGGGAGCTGTTTTTT. Translating it yields CASSFLGQLNTGELFF.

Only a few counts were recorded for this clonotype. The J gene is TRBJ2-1, the V gene TRBV29-1; perhaps TRBD2 as D (5 bases). This CDR3 has 13 residues. Trimming stripped 4 bases from V and 4 bases from J, with 11 bases between. The germline gives CDR1 SQVTM, CDR2 ANQGSEA. The CDR3 loop reads CSVGTSVYNEQFF. The CDR3 DNA follows: TGCAGCGTTGGCACTAGTGTTTACAATGAGCAGTTCTTC.

V is TRBV27 and J is TRBJ2-3, with 9 bases identical to TRBD2. V gave up 6 bases and J gave up 6 bases; unmatched junction bases: 13. This CDR3 has 16 residues. Germline V CDR1 and CDR2: MNHEY, SMNVEV (reference sequence). CDR3 residues: CASRPLPSGRSDTQYF. CDR3 coding DNA: TGTGCCAGCAGACCGCTCCCCAGCGGGAGGTCGGATACGCAGTATTTT.

A few counts support this clonotype. The rearrangement uses TRBV20-1 and TRBJ2-7; TRBD2 agrees at 8 bases. J gave up 6 bases and V 2 bases, and 9 bases lay outside the gene matches. This CDR3 region has 14 residues. Germline CDR1 DFQATT, CDR2 SNEGSKA (reference sequence). The CDR3 DNA reads as TGCAGTGCTAGATCTTCCGGGACTAGGGGCGAGCAGTACTTC. Amino acid sequence: CSARSSGTRGEQYF.

The sample holds a few counts of this clonotype. This chain connects TRBV20-1 to TRBJ2-1; 9 bases are a match to TRBD2. The V gene's germline CDR1 is DFQATT and CDR2 SNEGSKA (reference sequence). This CDR3 has 23 amino acids. V was pared by 1 base and J by 0 bases, with 25 bases of the junction left unmatched. The CDR3 here is CSARVAMEPSGGRAKSSYNEQFF. In DNA, the CDR3 is TGCAGTGCTAGAGTTGCTATGGAACCCTCGGGCGGGAGGGCCAAGAGCTCCTACAATGAGCAGTTCTTC.

This rearrangement joins TRBV7-9 to TRBJ2-3; 9 bases line up with TRBD1. CDR1 is SEHNR, CDR2 FQNEAQ, per germline (reference sequence). The CDR3 length is 17 residues. V shed 6 bases, J shed 9 bases, and the junction held 19 bases outside the gene matches. This CDR3 is CASSIREGDREFETQYF. The CDR3 nucleotides are TGTGCCAGCAGTATCAGGGAGGGGGACAGGGAGTTTGAGACGCAGTATTTT. Full variable domain (rest looked up from reference TRBV7-9 and TRBJ2-3): DTGVSQNPRHKITKRGQNVTFRCDPISEHNRLYWYRQTLGQGPEFLTYFQNEAQLEKSRLLSDRFSAERPKGSFSTLEIQRTEQGDSAMYLCASSIREGDREFETQYFGPGTRLTVL.